In its sample, the clone carrying this T cell receptor beta chain was seen once. Antigen unknown. Libraries were prepared by immunoSEQ multiplex PCR; TCRdb keeps only in-frame clonotypes and omits some of them. The sample shows 99,000 or so clones, approximately 87% of them seen only once. Germline values: CDR1 SGHDT, CDR2 YYEEEE. V was shortened by 4 bases and J by 4 bases, with 15 bases between the two germline ends. The CDR3 runs to 15 residues. The source of the sample is a study of T cell responses to AZD1222 COVID-19 vaccine. General study findings and limits: Repertoires were obtained solely post-peak T cell response. Clonal diversity may have been underestimated in mostly white British donors.

V usage is TRBV5-6 and J usage is TRBJ1-5; a possible D gene is TRBD1 (6 bases). The TCR was taken from an adult in good health. This material consisted of peripheral blood, taken on day 0 of AZD1222 vaccination. The CDR3 loop is CASSRADRENQPQHF. DNA for the CDR3: TGTGCCAGCAGCAGAGCGGACAGAGAGAATCAGCCCCAGCATTTT. The variable domain in full, completed from reference TRBV5-6 and TRBJ1-5, reads DAGVTQSPTHLIKTRGQQVTLRCSPKSGHDTVSWYQQALGQGPQFIFQYYEEEERQRGNFPDRFSGHQFPNYSSELNVNALLLGDSALYLCASSRADRENQPQHFGDGTRLSIL.